The clone carrying this T cell receptor beta chain was counted many times. Its antigen is as yet unknown. Assay used: immunoSEQ multiplex PCR; TCRdb lists only in-frame clones, some missing. The sample has about 460,000 clones; approximately 80% are singletons. The data are from a study of shared clonotypes between healthy human individuals. General study points: Only blood was sampled, and tissue TCR repertoires likely differ from blood ones.

This CDR3 spans 15 amino acids. Source material: PBMCs. The rearrangement joins TRBV21-1 to TRBJ1-1; the DNA was not used to check the table's D call, TRBD1. TRBV21-1 is termed a pseudogene. The receptor was isolated from a woman aged 40 to 50 in good health. Some clones in this sample may be carry-over from other donors' samples. Here the CDR3 DNA reads TGTGCCAGCAGCACCCGACAGGGGGCAAGGAAAAGGGCTTTCTTT. Its translation is CASSTRQGARKRAFF.